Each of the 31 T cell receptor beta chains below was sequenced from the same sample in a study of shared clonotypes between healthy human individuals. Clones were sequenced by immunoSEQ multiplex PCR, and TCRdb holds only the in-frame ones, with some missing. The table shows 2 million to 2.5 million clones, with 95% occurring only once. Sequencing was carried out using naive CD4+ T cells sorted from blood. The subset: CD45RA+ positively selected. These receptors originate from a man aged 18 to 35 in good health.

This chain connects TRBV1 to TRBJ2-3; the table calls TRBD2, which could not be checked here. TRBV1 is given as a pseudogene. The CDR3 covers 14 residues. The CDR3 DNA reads TGCACCAGCAGCCAAGGAACTAGCGCAGATACGCAGTATTTT. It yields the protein CTSSQGTSADTQYF.

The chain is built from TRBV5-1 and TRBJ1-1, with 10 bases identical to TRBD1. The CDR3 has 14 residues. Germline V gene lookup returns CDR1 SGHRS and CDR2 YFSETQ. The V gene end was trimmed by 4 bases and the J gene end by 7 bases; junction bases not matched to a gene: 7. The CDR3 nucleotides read TGCGCCAGCAGCCTTGAGGGACAGGGGATTGAAGCTTTCTTT. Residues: CASSLEGQGIEAFF.

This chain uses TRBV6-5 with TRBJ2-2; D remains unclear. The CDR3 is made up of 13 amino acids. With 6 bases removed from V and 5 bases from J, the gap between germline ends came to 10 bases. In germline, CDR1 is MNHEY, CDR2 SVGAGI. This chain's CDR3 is CASRFLGTGELFF. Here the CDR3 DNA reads TGTGCCAGCAGATTCCTGGGGACCGGGGAGCTGTTTTTT.

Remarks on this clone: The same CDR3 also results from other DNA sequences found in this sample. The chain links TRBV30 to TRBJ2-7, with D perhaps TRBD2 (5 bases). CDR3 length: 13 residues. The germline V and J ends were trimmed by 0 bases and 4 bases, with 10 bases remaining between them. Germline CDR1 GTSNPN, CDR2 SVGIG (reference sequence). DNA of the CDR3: TGTGCCTGGAGTGTAGGGCGAGGGTACGAGCAGTACTTC. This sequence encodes CAWSVGRGYEQYF.

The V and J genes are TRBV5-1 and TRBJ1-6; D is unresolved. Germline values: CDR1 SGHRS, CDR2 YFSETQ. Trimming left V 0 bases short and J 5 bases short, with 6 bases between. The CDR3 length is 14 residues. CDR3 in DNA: TGCGCCAGCAGCTTGGTGGAGGATAATTCACCCCTCCACTTT. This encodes CASSLVEDNSPLHF.

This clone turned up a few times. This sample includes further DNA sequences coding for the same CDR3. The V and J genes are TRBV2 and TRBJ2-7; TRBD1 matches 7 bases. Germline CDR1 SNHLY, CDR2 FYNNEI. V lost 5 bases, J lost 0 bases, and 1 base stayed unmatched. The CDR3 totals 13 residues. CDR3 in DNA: TGTGCCAGCAGTTGGGACAGCTCCTACGAGCAGTACTTC. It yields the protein CASSWDSSYEQYF. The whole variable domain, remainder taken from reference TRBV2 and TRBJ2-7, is EPEVTQTPSHQVTQMGQEVILRCVPISNHLYFYWYRQILGQKVEFLVSFYNNEISEKSEIFDDQFSVERPDGSNFTLKIRSTKLEDSAMYFCASSWDSSYEQYFGPGTRLTVT.

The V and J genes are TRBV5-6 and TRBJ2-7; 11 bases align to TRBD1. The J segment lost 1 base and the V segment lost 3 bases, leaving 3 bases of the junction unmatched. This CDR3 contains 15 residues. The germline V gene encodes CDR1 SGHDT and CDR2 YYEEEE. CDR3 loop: CASSSDRGLSYEQYF. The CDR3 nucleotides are TGTGCCAGCAGCTCGGACAGGGGGCTTTCCTACGAGCAGTACTTC.

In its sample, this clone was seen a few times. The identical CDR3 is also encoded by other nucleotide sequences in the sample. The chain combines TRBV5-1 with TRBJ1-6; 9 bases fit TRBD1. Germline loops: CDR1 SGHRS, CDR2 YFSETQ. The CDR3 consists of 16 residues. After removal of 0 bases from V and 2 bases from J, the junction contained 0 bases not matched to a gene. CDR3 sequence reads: CASSLGQGAYNSPLHF. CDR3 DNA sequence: TGCGCCAGCAGCTTGGGACAGGGGGCCTATAATTCACCCCTCCACTTT.

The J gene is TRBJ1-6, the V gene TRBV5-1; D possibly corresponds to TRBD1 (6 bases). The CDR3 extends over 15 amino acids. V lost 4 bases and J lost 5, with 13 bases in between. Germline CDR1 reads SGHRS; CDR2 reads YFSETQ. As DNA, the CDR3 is TGCGCCAGCAGCCTACAGGGTACCAATAATTCACCCCTCCACTTT. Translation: CASSLQGTNNSPLHF.

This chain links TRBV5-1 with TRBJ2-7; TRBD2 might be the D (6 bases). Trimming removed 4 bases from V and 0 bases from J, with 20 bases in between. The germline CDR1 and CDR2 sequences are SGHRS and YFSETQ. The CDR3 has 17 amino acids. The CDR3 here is CASSPGAGSTSSYEQYF. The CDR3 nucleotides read TGCGCCAGCAGCCCTGGGGCGGGTTCGACTAGCTCCTACGAGCAGTACTTC.

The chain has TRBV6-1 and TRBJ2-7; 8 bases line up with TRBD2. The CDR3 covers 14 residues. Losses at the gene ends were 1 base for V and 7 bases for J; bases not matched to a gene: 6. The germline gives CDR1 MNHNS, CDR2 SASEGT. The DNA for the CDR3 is TGTGCCAGCAGTGAAGGATGGTCGGGAGGGGAGCAGTACTTC. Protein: CASSEGWSGGEQYF.

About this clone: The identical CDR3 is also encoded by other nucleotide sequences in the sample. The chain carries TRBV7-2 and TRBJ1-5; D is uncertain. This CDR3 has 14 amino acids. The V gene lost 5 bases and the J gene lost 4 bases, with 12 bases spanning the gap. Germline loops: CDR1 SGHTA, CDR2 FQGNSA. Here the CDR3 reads CASSPVGGNQPQHF. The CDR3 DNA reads TGTGCCAGCAGCCCCGTCGGCGGGAATCAGCCCCAGCATTTT.

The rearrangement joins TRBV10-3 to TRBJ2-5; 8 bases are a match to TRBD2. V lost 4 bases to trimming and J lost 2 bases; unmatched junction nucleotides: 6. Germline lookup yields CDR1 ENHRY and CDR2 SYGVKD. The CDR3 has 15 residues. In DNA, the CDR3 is TGTGCCATCAGTGGAGGGGCGGGAGGACAAGAGACCCAGTACTTC. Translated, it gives CAISGGAGGQETQYF.

CDR3 loop: CASSADSMNTEAFF. CDR3 DNA: TGTGCCAGCAGCGCCGACAGTATGAACACTGAAGCTTTCTTT. This chain connects TRBV5-4 to TRBJ1-1; possibly TRBD1 for D (5 bases). Germline V gene lookup returns CDR1 SGHNT and CDR2 YYREEE (reference sequence). The CDR3 spans 14 residues. V lost 4 bases, J lost 0 bases, and 10 bases lay in between.

CDR3 sequence: CASEVSDTQYF. CDR3 DNA: TGTGCTAGTGAGGTGTCAGATACGCAGTATTTT. The V call is TRBV12-5, the J call TRBJ2-3; D is uncertain. CDR3 length: 11 residues. With 7 bases removed from V and 4 bases from J, the gap between germline ends came to 6 bases. Germline V gives CDR1 LGHNT, CDR2 FRNRAP.

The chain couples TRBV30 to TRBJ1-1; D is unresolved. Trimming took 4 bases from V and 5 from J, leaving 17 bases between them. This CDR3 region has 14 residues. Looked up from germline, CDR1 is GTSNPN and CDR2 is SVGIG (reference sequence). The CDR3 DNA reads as TGTGCCTGGAACCCAAGAAGGGCTGATACTGAAGCTTTCTTT. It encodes CAWNPRRADTEAFF.

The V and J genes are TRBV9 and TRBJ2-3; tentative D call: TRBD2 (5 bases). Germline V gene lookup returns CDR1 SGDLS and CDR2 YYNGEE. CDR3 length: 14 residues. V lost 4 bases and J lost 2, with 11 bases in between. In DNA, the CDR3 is TGTGCCAGCAGCCCAACTAGTTTCACAGATACGCAGTATTTT. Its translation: CASSPTSFTDTQYF.

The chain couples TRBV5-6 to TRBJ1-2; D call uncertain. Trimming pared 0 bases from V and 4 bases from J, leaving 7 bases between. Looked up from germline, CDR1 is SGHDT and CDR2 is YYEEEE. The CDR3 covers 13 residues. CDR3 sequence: CASSLASLYGYTF. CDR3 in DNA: TGTGCCAGCAGCTTGGCATCCCTCTATGGCTACACCTTC.

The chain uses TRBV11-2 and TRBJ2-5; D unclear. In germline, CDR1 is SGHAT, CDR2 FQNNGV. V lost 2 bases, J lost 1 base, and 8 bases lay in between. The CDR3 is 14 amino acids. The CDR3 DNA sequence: TGTGCCAGCAGCTTAACGTCGGTCCAAGAGACCCAGTACTTC. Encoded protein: CASSLTSVQETQYF. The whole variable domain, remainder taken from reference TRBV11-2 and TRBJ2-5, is EAGVAQSPRYKIIEKRQSVAFWCNPISGHATLYWYQQILGQGPKLLIQFQNNGVVDDSQLPKDRFSAERLKGVDSTLKIQPAKLEDSAVYLCASSLTSVQETQYFGPGTRLLVL.

As DNA, the CDR3 is TGTGCCATCAGCGGGACTAGCGGGAGGACGGAGTACTTC. It translates to CAISGTSGRTEYF. The chain recombines TRBV10-3 with TRBJ2-7; 15 bases line up with TRBD2. Germline V lookup: CDR1 ENHRY, CDR2 SYGVKD. This CDR3 has 13 amino acids. V shed 6 bases, J shed 11 bases, and the junction held 5 bases outside the gene matches.

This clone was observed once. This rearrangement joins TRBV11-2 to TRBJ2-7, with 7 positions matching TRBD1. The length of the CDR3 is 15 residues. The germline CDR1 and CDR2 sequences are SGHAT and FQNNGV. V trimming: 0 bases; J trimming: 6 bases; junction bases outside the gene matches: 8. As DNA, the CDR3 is TGTGCCAGCAGCTTAGATACACAGGGGTTTATCGAGCAGTACTTC. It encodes CASSLDTQGFIEQYF.

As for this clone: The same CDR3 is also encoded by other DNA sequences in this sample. CDR3 nucleotides: TGCGCCAGCAGCTTGGTGGGAACCGAGACCCAGTACTTC. Encoded protein: CASSLVGTETQYF. This chain joins TRBV5-1 and TRBJ2-5; D unclear. CDR1 and CDR2 (germline): SGHRS, YFSETQ. The V and J ends lost 0 bases and 5 bases respectively, with 8 bases between them. This CDR3 contains 13 residues.

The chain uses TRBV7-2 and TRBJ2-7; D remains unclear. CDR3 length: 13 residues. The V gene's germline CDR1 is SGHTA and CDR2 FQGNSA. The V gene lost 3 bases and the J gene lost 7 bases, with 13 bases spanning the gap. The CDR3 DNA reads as TGTGCCAGCAGCTTTATCCCCCTGGGGGAGCAGTACTTC. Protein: CASSFIPLGEQYF.

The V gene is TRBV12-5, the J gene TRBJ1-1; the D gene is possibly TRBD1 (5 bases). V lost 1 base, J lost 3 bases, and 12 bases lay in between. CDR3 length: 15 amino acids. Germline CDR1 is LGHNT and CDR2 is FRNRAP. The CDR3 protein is CASGLAMGGHTEAFF. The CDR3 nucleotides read TGTGCTAGTGGTTTGGCGATGGGGGGACACACTGAAGCTTTCTTT.

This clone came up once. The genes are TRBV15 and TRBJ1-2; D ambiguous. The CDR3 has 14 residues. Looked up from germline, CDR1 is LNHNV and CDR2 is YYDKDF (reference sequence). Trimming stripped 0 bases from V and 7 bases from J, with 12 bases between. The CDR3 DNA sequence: TGTGCCACCAGCAGAGATCCGTCGCGGTCTGGCTACACCTTC. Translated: CATSRDPSRSGYTF.

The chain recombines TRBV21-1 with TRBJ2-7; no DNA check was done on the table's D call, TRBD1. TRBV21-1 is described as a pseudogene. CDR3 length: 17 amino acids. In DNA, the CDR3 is TGTGCCAGCAGCAAATTGGCCCCGCTTCTCCCCTCCTACGAGCAGTACTTC. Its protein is CASSKLAPLLPSYEQYF.

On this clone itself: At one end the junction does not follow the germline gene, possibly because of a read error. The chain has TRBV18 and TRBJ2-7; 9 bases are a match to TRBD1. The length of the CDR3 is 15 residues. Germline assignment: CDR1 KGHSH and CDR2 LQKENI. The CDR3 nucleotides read TGTGCCAGCTCAGCACCGGGACAGGGAGAATACGAGCAGTACTTC. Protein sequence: CASSAPGQGEYEQYF.

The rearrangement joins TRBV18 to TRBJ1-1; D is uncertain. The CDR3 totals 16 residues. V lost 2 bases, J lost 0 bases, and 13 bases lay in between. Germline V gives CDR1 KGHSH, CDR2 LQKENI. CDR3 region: CASSPWARTMNTEAFF. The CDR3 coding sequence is TGTGCCAGCTCACCATGGGCACGGACTATGAACACTGAAGCTTTCTTT.

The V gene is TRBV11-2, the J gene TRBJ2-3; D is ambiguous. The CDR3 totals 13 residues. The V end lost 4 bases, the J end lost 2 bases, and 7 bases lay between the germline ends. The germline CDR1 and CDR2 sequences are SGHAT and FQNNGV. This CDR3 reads CASSSQPTDTQYF. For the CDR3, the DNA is TGTGCCAGCAGCTCCCAGCCCACAGATACGCAGTATTTT.

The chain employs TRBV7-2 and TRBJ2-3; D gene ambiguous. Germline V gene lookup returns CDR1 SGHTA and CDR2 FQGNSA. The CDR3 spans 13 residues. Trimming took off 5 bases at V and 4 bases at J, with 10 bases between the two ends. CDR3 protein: CASSLLEADTQYF. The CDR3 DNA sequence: TGTGCCAGCAGCCTACTGGAAGCAGATACGCAGTATTTT.

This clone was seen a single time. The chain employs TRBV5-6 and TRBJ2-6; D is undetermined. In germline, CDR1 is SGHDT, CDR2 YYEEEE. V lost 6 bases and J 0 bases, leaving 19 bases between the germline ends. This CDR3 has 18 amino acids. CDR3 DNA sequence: TGTGCCAGCAACAGCTTAAGTAATAGGGACTCTGGGGCCAACGTCCTGACTTTC. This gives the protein CASNSLSNRDSGANVLTF.